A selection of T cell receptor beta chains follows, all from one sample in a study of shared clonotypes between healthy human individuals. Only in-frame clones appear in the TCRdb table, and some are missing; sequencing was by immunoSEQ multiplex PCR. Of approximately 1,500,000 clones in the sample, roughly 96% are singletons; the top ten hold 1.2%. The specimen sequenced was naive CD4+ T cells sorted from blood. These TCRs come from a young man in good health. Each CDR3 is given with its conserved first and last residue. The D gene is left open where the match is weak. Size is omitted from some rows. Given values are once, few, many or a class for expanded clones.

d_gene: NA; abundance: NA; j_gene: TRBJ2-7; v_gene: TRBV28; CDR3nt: TGTGCCAGCAAATCGGGATTTAGGGGAAGTGTGGTTTACGAGCAGTACTTC; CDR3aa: CASKSGFRGSVVYEQYF
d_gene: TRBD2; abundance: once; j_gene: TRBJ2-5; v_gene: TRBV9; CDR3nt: TGTGCCAGCAGCGGGAGACTAGCGGGGATACAAGAGACCCAGTACTTC; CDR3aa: CASSGRLAGIQETQYF
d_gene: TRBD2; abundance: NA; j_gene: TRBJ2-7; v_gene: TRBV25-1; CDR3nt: TGTGCCAGCAGTGCAATGGGGCTAGCGGGTTACGAGCAGTACTTC; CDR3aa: CASSAMGLAGYEQYF
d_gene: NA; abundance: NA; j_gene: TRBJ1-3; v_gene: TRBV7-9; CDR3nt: TGTGCCAGCAGCTTCGACGGCAACACCATATATTTT; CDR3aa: CASSFDGNTIYF
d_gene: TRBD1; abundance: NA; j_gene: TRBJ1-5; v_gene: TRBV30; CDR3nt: TGTGCCTGGAGTGCACCTTACAGGGGGCGCGACGGTCAGCCCCAGCATTTT; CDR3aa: CAWSAPYRGRDGQPQHF
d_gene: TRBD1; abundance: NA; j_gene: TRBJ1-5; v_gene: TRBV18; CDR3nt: TGTGCCAGCTCACGCTCAGGACAGGGAATAGGCAATCAGCCCCAGCATTTT; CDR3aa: CASSRSGQGIGNQPQHF
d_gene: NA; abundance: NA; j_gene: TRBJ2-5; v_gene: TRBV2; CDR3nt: TGTGCCAGCAGTTCTGGGGGTGGCGGGGAGACCCAGTACTTC; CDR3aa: CASSSGGGGETQYF
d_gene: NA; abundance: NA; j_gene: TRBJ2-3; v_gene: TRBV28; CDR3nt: TGTGCCAGCAGCCTCGCCACTGGTGGGGGCTTGAATACGCAGTATTTT; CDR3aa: CASSLATGGGLNTQYF
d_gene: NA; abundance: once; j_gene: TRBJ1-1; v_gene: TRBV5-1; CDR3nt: TGCGCCAGCAGCGCAGGGGATATAGCTTTCTTT; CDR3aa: CASSAGDIAFF
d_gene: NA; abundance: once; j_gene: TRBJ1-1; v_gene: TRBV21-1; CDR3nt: TGTGCCAGCAGCAAAGAGCGAGAAGGGGTTGGTGAAGCTTTCTTT; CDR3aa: CASSKEREGVGEAFF
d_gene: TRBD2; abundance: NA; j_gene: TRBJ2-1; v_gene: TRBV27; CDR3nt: TGTGCCAGCAGTGGGCCGCTAGCGGGTACGTACAATGAGCAGTTCTTC; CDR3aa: CASSGPLAGTYNEQFF
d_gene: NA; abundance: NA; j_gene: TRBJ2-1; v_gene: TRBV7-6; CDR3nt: TGTGCCAGCAGCTTAGACAGGGCCGGTGAGCAGTTCTTC; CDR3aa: CASSLDRAGEQFF
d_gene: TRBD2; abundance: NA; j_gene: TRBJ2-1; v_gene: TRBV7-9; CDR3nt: TGTGCCAGCAGCGCGGGACTAGCGGTATACAATGAGCAGTTCTTC; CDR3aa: CASSAGLAVYNEQFF
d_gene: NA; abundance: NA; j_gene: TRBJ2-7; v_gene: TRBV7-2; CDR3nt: TGTGCCAGCAGCTTAGTGGGCGCTGGGAGCTCCTACGAGCAGTACTTC; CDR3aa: CASSLVGAGSSYEQYF
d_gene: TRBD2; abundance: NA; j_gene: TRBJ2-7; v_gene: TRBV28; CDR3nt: TGTGCCAGCAGCCCCAAGCCTAGCGGGGCCTTGTACGAGCAGTACTTC; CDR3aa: CASSPKPSGALYEQYF